Included here is one T cell receptor (beta chain) sequence, with context. The antigen is not known. Stated time point: newly diagnosed GD, antithyroid drugs for less than 3 months. There was RNA extracted from PBMCs, and the TCR library was made from it. The patient group derived from an endocrinology department in Xi'an, China. V was shortened by 7 bases and J by 6 bases, with 15 bases between the two germline ends. The CDR3 is 13 amino acids. Germline values: CDR1 MNHEY, CDR2 SVGEGT. The entry originates in a study of regulatory T cells in long-lasting Graves disease. At the level of the study: Antithyroid drugs had been taken by newly diagnosed Graves' patients for under 3 months.

General study findings and limits: Public clonotype sharing was higher in persistent than newly diagnosed patients. Exclusively peripheral blood, rather than thyroid tissue, was studied.

Researchers made TCR beta libraries by using iRepertoire HTBI primers and running Arm-PCR on CDR3 regions. TCRdb independently ran MiXCR on the multiplex PCR reads; one entry per CDR3 protein. In the table there are about 310,000 distinct CDR3 sequences, about a sixth of which are singletons. This chain uses TRBV6-2 or TRBV6-3 with TRBJ1-1, with D perhaps matching TRBD1 (6 bases). The clonotype was recovered from a female donor with Graves disease. This material consisted of peripheral blood mononuclear cells (PBMCs), taken at new diagnosis, from a patient treated with antithyroid drugs. DNA for the CDR3: TGTGCCAGCACAAAAGGGGGGGGAGCTGAAGCTTTCTTT. Translated: CASTKGGGAEAFF.